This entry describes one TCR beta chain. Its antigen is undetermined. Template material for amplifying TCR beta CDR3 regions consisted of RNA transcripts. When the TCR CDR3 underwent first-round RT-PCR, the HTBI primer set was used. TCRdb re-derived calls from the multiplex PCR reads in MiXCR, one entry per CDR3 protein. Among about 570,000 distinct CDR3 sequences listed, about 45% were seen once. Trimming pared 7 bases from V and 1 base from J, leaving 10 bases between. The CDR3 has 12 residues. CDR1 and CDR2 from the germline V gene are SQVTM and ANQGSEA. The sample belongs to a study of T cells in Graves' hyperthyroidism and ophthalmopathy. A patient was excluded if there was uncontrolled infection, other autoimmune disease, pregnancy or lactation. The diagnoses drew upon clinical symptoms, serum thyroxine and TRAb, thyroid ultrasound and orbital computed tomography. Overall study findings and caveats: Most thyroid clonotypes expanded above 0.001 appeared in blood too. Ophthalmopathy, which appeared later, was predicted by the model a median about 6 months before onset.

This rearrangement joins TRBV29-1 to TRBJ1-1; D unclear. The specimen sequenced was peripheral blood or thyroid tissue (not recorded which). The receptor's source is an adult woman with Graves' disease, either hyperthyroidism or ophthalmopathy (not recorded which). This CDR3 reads CSASRKNTEAFF. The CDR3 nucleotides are TGCAGCGCCAGCAGGAAGAACACTGAAGCTTTCTTT. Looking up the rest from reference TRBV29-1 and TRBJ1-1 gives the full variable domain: SAVISQKPSRDICQRGTSLTIQCQVDSQVTMMFWYRQQPGQSLTLIATANQGSEATYESGFVIDKFPISRPNLTFSTLTVSNMSPEDSSIYLCSASRKNTEAFFGQGTRLTVV.